This is a list of T cell receptor beta chains from one sample in a study of cytomegalovirus exposure and HLA in healthy donors. Clones were read by immunoSEQ multiplex PCR, and TCRdb kept only the in-frame ones, dropping some. The repertoire holds under 200,000 clones, more than 80% seen once, with approximately 2.1% in the top ten. Sequenced input: PBMCs. These receptors came from a woman aged 18-29 years in good health and CMV-seronegative. Both conserved end residues are part of each CDR3.

CDR3aa	v_gene	j_gene
CASSELAGETYEQYF	TRBV6-1	TRBJ2-7
CASSLRYEQYF	TRBV6-6	TRBJ2-7
CASSITGNSPLHF	TRBV19	TRBJ1-6
CASSPQQASYEQYF	TRBV7-3	TRBJ2-7
CASSEFVESTYEQYF	TRBV6-1	TRBJ2-7
CASSQDSLGGAYTEAFF	TRBV14	TRBJ1-1
CASRAGKNTEAFF	TRBV19	TRBJ1-1
CASSLAAGRRRGLAKNIQYF	TRBV11-3	TRBJ2-4
CASSLTTLNTEAFF	TRBV5-4	TRBJ1-1
CASSFSGLPYEQYF	TRBV28	TRBJ2-7
CASSFGSGSRYEQYF	TRBV7-2	TRBJ2-7
CASSLVSVAGELFF	TRBV5-1	TRBJ2-2
CASTQPAYRTFTYNEQFF	TRBV7-9	TRBJ2-1
CASSLAGVQGRIYGYTF	TRBV5-4	TRBJ1-2
CASSPLPGPETQYF	TRBV4-1	TRBJ2-5
CASRRVEGLRNTEAFF	TRBV6-4	TRBJ1-1
CASSQFLRRQSTDTQYF	TRBV4-1	TRBJ2-3
CASSRTDFEKLFF	TRBV28	TRBJ1-4
CAIRRQGSYGYTF	TRBV6-5	TRBJ1-2
CASSSDRGYEQYF	TRBV7-3	TRBJ2-7
CASSVAGVRETQYF	TRBV19	TRBJ2-5
CASSPREDRGGTGELFF	TRBV5-1	TRBJ2-2
CASSLAWLQGTDTQYF	TRBV5-6	TRBJ2-3